These T cell receptor beta chains were read from a single sample in a study of shared clonotypes between healthy human individuals. Measured with immunoSEQ multiplex PCR; TCRdb has only the in-frame clones, and not every one. The sample holds roughly 520,000 clones, about 96% seen once. The sample taken for sequencing was naive CD4+ T cells sorted from blood. The receptors here all came from a woman in her 30s in good health. Each CDR3 is given with its conserved first and last residue. The order of the fields is J gene, D gene, clone size, V gene, CDR3 protein, CDR3 DNA. D genes are given only for firm matches. The size entry is marked missing in some rows and otherwise reads once, few, many or a size class.

>TRBJ2-3|-|-|TRBV28
CASSLTDGTDTQYF
TGTGCCAGCAGTTTAACAGACGGGACAGATACGCAGTATTTT
>TRBJ2-2|-|-|TRBV2
CASSEIRRGRSGELFF
TGTGCCAGCAGTGAAATTAGGAGGGGCCGGTCCGGGGAGCTGTTTTTT
>TRBJ2-7|TRBD2|-|TRBV4-1
CASSQPVSGRTREQYF
TGCGCCAGCAGCCAACCCGTTAGCGGGAGAACTCGCGAGCAGTACTTC
>TRBJ2-7|TRBD1|-|TRBV7-6
CASSYTGESYEQYF
TGTGCCAGCAGCTACACAGGGGAATCCTACGAGCAGTACTTC
>TRBJ1-2|-|-|TRBV30
CAWMVDTNYGYTF
TGTGCCTGGATGGTGGACACAAACTATGGCTACACCTTC
>TRBJ2-1|-|-|TRBV28
CASSVTGNEQFF
TGTGCCAGCAGTGTGACTGGCAATGAGCAGTTCTTC
>TRBJ2-7|-|-|TRBV6-5
CASLGRAYEQYF
TGTGCCAGCCTGGGGCGGGCCTACGAGCAGTACTTC
>TRBJ2-5|-|-|TRBV4-1
CASSQGATSRETQYF
TGCGCCAGCAGCCAAGGAGCAACTAGCAGGGAGACCCAGTACTTC
>TRBJ1-2|-|once|TRBV28
CASSFKFVYGYTF
TGTGCCAGCAGTTTTAAATTCGTCTATGGCTACACCTTC
>TRBJ1-1|-|-|TRBV28
CASSHNTRGGTEAFF
TGTGCCAGCAGTCACAACACGCGGGGGGGCACTGAAGCTTTCTTT
>TRBJ2-5|-|-|TRBV28
CATKPLTYRHQETQYF
TGTGCCACTAAACCACTCACCTACAGACACCAAGAGACCCAGTACTTC
>TRBJ1-5|-|-|TRBV7-2
CASSLALPGSPQHF
TGTGCCAGCAGCTTAGCGCTTCCAGGGTCGCCCCAGCATTTT
>TRBJ2-7|TRBD1|-|TRBV11-3
CASSLGSGTGLYEQYF
TGTGCCAGCAGCCTAGGTTCCGGGACAGGGCTTTACGAGCAGTACTTC
>TRBJ2-3|TRBD2|-|TRBV7-9
CASSEGTSGRAWDTQYF
TGTGCCAGCAGCGAAGGGACTAGCGGGAGGGCATGGGATACGCAGTATTTT
>TRBJ2-3|-|-|TRBV19
CASSPRPKDTDTQYF
TGTGCCAGTAGTCCCAGACCGAAAGACACAGATACGCAGTATTTT
>TRBJ1-5|-|-|TRBV6-6
CASSYFITGSNQPQHF
TGTGCCAGCAGTTACTTCATAACAGGCTCCAATCAGCCCCAGCATTTT
>TRBJ2-1|TRBD2|-|TRBV7-9
CASSLYKTSGDNEQFF
TGTGCCAGCAGCTTATATAAGACTAGCGGAGACAATGAGCAGTTCTTC
>TRBJ2-3|TRBD2|-|TRBV5-1
CASSLGGLAGALDTQYF
TGCGCCAGCAGCTTGGGGGGACTAGCGGGAGCCTTAGATACGCAGTATTTT
>TRBJ2-7|TRBD1|-|TRBV5-4
CASNPRQGSYEQYF
TGTGCCAGCAACCCACGACAGGGCTCCTACGAGCAGTACTTC
>TRBJ1-1|-|-|TRBV15
CATSIMIGTRVKGTEAFF
TGTGCCACCAGCATCATGATCGGGACTCGGGTAAAAGGCACTGAAGCTTTCTTT
>TRBJ2-5|TRBD2|-|TRBV4-1
CASSQDPFAGGQYF
TGCGCCAGCAGCCAAGATCCATTTGCGGGAGGGCAGTACTTC
>TRBJ1-1|-|-|TRBV19
CASSVRGGSTEAFF
TGTGCCAGTAGTGTCAGGGGAGGGAGCACTGAAGCTTTCTTT
>TRBJ1-3|-|few|TRBV28
CASGGLSNSGNTIYF
TGTGCCAGCGGCGGTTTGTCGAACTCTGGAAACACCATATATTTT
>TRBJ2-2|-|-|TRBV28
CASSFTARVTGELFF
TGTGCCAGCAGTTTCACGGCTCGCGTCACCGGGGAGCTGTTTTTT
>TRBJ1-1|TRBD1|-|TRBV7-9
CASRSQGPEAFF
TGTGCCAGCAGATCACAGGGGCCTGAAGCTTTCTTT
>TRBJ1-1|TRBD1|once|TRBV7-9
CASSSKTGAYTEAFF
TGTGCCAGCAGCTCCAAGACAGGGGCGTACACTGAAGCTTTCTTT
>TRBJ1-1|-|-|TRBV11-2
CASDASGSGTEAFF
TGTGCCAGCGACGCATCAGGGTCGGGCACTGAAGCTTTCTTT
>TRBJ1-4|-|-|TRBV6-1
CASSEGGRGLFF
TGTGCCAGCAGTGAAGGAGGGAGAGGGCTGTTTTTT
>TRBJ1-5|-|-|TRBV10-3
CAISESQGPSSNQPQHF
TGTGCCATCAGTGAGTCACAGGGCCCGAGTAGCAATCAGCCCCAGCATTTT